This TCR beta chain stems from a study of preoperative IRX-2 immunotherapy in early breast cancer. The treatment was: preoperative locoregional IRX-2 cytokine immunotherapy. Patients received preoperative, locoregional IRX-2 cytokine immunotherapy in a phase Ib study. Only in-frame clones appear in the TCRdb table, and some are missing; sequencing was by immunoSEQ multiplex PCR. This sample has approximately 96,000 clones; about nine tenths occur once, and the top ten carry roughly 2%. CDR1 MNHNS and CDR2 SASEGT come from the germline V gene. Trimming removed 0 bases from V and 5 bases from J; junction bases left unmatched: 6. CDR3 length: 15 residues.

This clonotype was obtained from a human donor with breast cancer. The chain employs TRBV6-1 and TRBJ1-1; 7 bases map to TRBD1. The specimen was tumor tissue, collected after IRX-2 immunotherapy. CDR3 sequence reads: CASSEAQGRKTEAFF. The CDR3 coding sequence is TGTGCCAGCAGTGAAGCACAGGGGAGGAAGACTGAAGCTTTCTTT.